This T cell receptor beta chain was sequenced during a study of regulatory T cells in long-lasting Graves disease. Whole-study findings and limits: TCR diversity was lower in persistent Graves' patients (versus newly diagnosed ones). Those with persistent disease had in common more public clonotypes (fewer than 3,000) than new patients (approximately 970). TRBV28, TRBJ1-2 and TRBJ2-5 emerged as the favored segments in persistent disease.

Combining iRepertoire HTBI primers with Arm-PCR of CDR3 regions, the authors built TCR beta libraries. One entry per CDR3 protein, called by TCRdb with MiXCR from the multiplex PCR reads. The sample shows around 300,000 distinct CDR3 sequences, roughly a fifth of them seen only once. The CDR3 spans 15 residues. Losses at the gene ends were 4 bases for V and 5 bases for J; bases not matched to a gene: 7. CDR1 is MNHEY, CDR2 SMNVEV, per germline (reference sequence). Time point denoted: persistent/refractory GD, antithyroid drugs over 5 years with positive TRAb. The TCR library was prepared using RNA isolated from PBMCs. This clonotype was picked up many times. Its antigen is currently unknown.

This receptor was taken from a female donor with Graves disease. The sample was peripheral blood mononuclear cells (PBMCs), taken when the disease was refractory, from a patient treated with antithyroid drugs. V gene TRBV27 combines with J gene TRBJ2-5, with 10 bases aligning to TRBD2. CDR3 bases: TGTGCCAGCAGTTCATTTCTAGCGGGAGTTGAGACCCAGTACTTC. It encodes CASSSFLAGVETQYF.